A selection of T cell receptor beta chains follows, all from one sample in a study of blood T cell repertoires in COVID-19. Data came from immunoSEQ multiplex PCR; TCRdb stores just in-frame clones and leaves some out. The sample includes approximately 260,000 clones, roughly 89% of them seen just once. The source material was peripheral blood. The receptors were gathered from a woman aged 40 to 50 who had recovered from COVID-19. CDR3s include the opening cysteine and the closing phenylalanine or tryptophan. Each record gives: clone size, V gene, D gene, J gene, CDR3 protein, CDR3 DNA. A D gene is named only where the DNA matches it firmly. Clone size, where shown, is once, few, many, or a class for clones that have expanded.

clone_size: NA; v_call: TRBV27; d_call: NA; j_call: TRBJ2-1; cdr3_aa: CASSPPTRRYKFF; cdr3_nt: TGTGCCAGCAGTCCACCGACTAGACGGTATAAGTTCTTC
clone_size: NA; v_call: TRBV2; d_call: TRBD1; j_call: TRBJ2-1; cdr3_aa: CASRGQQYNEQFF; cdr3_nt: TGTGCCAGCAGGGGACAGCAATACAATGAGCAGTTCTTC
clone_size: NA; v_call: TRBV6-5; d_call: TRBD1; j_call: TRBJ2-2; cdr3_aa: CASSSPTGLVGELFF; cdr3_nt: TGTGCCAGCAGTTCCCCGACAGGGTTAGTCGGGGAGCTGTTTTTT
clone_size: NA; v_call: TRBV30; d_call: NA; j_call: TRBJ1-2; cdr3_aa: CAWSFHQGGYTF; cdr3_nt: TGTGCCTGGAGTTTCCACCAGGGGGGCTACACCTTC
clone_size: NA; v_call: TRBV5-1; d_call: TRBD2; j_call: TRBJ2-1; cdr3_aa: CASSFDPGTSVLQFF; cdr3_nt: TGCGCCAGCAGCTTTGACCCGGGGACTAGCGTATTGCAGTTCTTC
clone_size: NA; v_call: TRBV7-7; d_call: TRBD1; j_call: TRBJ2-3; cdr3_aa: CASSSNRGNTQYF; cdr3_nt: TGTGCCAGCAGCTCCAACAGGGGAAATACGCAGTATTTT
clone_size: NA; v_call: TRBV19; d_call: NA; j_call: TRBJ1-1; cdr3_aa: CASSMVRSGAEAFF; cdr3_nt: TGTGCCAGTAGTATGGTCAGGTCGGGGGCTGAAGCTTTCTTT
clone_size: NA; v_call: TRBV30; d_call: NA; j_call: TRBJ1-2; cdr3_aa: CAWRRGNYGYTF; cdr3_nt: TGTGCCTGGAGAAGAGGGAACTATGGCTACACCTTC
clone_size: NA; v_call: TRBV14; d_call: NA; j_call: TRBJ2-5; cdr3_aa: CASSQARRTESTETQYF; cdr3_nt: TGTGCCAGCAGCCAAGCCCGCCGGACAGAGTCGACAGAGACCCAGTACTTC
clone_size: NA; v_call: TRBV3-1/TRBV3-2; d_call: TRBD2; j_call: TRBJ2-1; cdr3_aa: CASSASGVSGNEQFF; cdr3_nt: TGTGCCAGCTCCGCTAGCGGGGTTAGTGGTAATGAGCAGTTCTTC
clone_size: once; v_call: TRBV5-6; d_call: NA; j_call: TRBJ2-7; cdr3_aa: CASKGALARSSYEQYF; cdr3_nt: TGTGCAAGCAAAGGGGCCCTAGCGAGGAGCTCCTACGAGCAGTACTTC
clone_size: NA; v_call: TRBV9; d_call: NA; j_call: TRBJ1-6; cdr3_aa: CASSVAAGANSPLHF; cdr3_nt: TGTGCCAGCAGCGTAGCAGCAGGTGCCAATTCACCCCTCCACTTT
clone_size: NA; v_call: TRBV29-1; d_call: NA; j_call: TRBJ1-1; cdr3_aa: CSVVFGGEAFF; cdr3_nt: TGCAGCGTTGTCTTCGGAGGAGAAGCTTTCTTT
clone_size: NA; v_call: TRBV3-1/TRBV3-2; d_call: NA; j_call: TRBJ2-7; cdr3_aa: CASSQEGLPAHEQYF; cdr3_nt: TGTGCCAGCAGCCAAGAGGGACTTCCGGCCCACGAGCAGTACTTC
clone_size: NA; v_call: TRBV19; d_call: NA; j_call: TRBJ1-1; cdr3_aa: CASRSADNTEAFF; cdr3_nt: TGTGCCAGTAGATCTGCGGATAACACTGAAGCTTTCTTT
clone_size: NA; v_call: TRBV6-2/TRBV6-3; d_call: NA; j_call: TRBJ1-2; cdr3_aa: CASSLSLDTNYGYTF; cdr3_nt: TGTGCCAGCAGTTTGAGCCTCGACACGAACTATGGCTACACCTTC
clone_size: NA; v_call: TRBV19; d_call: TRBD2; j_call: TRBJ2-3; cdr3_aa: CASSLLAGAGTDTQYF; cdr3_nt: TGTGCCAGTAGTCTCCTAGCGGGAGCAGGTACAGATACGCAGTATTTT
clone_size: once; v_call: TRBV7-9; d_call: TRBD1; j_call: TRBJ1-4; cdr3_aa: CASSTEQGANEKLFF; cdr3_nt: TGTGCCAGCAGCACCGAACAGGGGGCAAATGAAAAACTGTTTTTT
clone_size: NA; v_call: TRBV7-2; d_call: TRBD2; j_call: TRBJ2-1; cdr3_aa: CASSLVAGTSGSWYEQFF; cdr3_nt: TGTGCCAGCAGCTTAGTGGCTGGGACTAGCGGGAGTTGGTATGAGCAGTTCTTC
clone_size: NA; v_call: TRBV7-2; d_call: NA; j_call: TRBJ2-7; cdr3_aa: CASSLMTSSSYEQYF; cdr3_nt: TGTGCCAGCAGCTTAATGACTTCCAGCTCCTACGAGCAGTACTTC
clone_size: NA; v_call: TRBV18; d_call: NA; j_call: TRBJ1-1; cdr3_aa: CASSPPASGFMNTEAFF; cdr3_nt: TGTGCCAGCTCACCACCGGCGTCAGGCTTCATGAACACTGAAGCTTTCTTT
clone_size: NA; v_call: TRBV7-2; d_call: NA; j_call: TRBJ2-6; cdr3_aa: CASSPDTRSGANVLTF; cdr3_nt: TGTGCCAGCAGCCCTGACACCCGCTCTGGGGCCAACGTCCTGACTTTC
clone_size: NA; v_call: TRBV5-4; d_call: TRBD1; j_call: TRBJ1-2; cdr3_aa: CASSIRDRGRYGYTF; cdr3_nt: TGTGCCAGCAGCATCCGGGACAGGGGCCGCTATGGCTACACCTTC